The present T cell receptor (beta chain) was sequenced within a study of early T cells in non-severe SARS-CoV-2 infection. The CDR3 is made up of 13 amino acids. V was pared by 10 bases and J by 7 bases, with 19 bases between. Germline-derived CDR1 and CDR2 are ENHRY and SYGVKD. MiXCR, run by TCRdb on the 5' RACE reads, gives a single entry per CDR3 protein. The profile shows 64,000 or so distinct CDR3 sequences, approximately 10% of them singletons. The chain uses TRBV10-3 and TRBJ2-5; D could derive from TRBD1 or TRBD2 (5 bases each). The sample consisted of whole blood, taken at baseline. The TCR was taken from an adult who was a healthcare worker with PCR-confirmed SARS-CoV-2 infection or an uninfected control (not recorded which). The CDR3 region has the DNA TGTGCCACCACTCAGGGAGCAGAGGCGACCCAGTACTTC. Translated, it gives CATTQGAEATQYF.